This T cell receptor beta chain was recorded in a study of T cell responses to AZD1222 COVID-19 vaccine. Study results and caveats: Two AZD1222 administrations were followed by greater Spike-specific TCR breadth and depth. Only a handful of individuals given AZD1222 were seropositive at baseline. All repertoire sampling was performed exclusively after the peak T cell response.

The method was immunoSEQ multiplex PCR; TCRdb's version includes in-frame clones alone and lacks a portion of them. The sample includes 200,000 to 250,000 clones, roughly 91% of them seen just once. CDR3 length: 16 residues. The germline V gene has CDR1 LGHDT and CDR2 YNNKEL (reference sequence). Trimming stripped 1 base from V and 2 bases from J, with 13 bases between. With regard to this clone: Its specificity is not known.

The sequences come from peripheral blood, collected on day 0 of MenACWY control vaccination. This sequence originates from an adult in good health. The rearrangement uses TRBV3-1 (or the pseudogene TRBV3-2) and TRBJ2-3, with D tentatively TRBD2 (6 bases). CDR3 sequence (DNA): TGTGCCAGCAGCCAAGTTGCGGGGATGGCCACAGATACGCAGTATTTT. Encoded protein: CASSQVAGMATDTQYF.